This T cell receptor (beta chain) appears in the sequencing data of a study of blood T cell repertoires in COVID-19. Study at large: Acute and convalescent COVID-19 samples came from the United States, Italy and Spain. PBMCs, B-cell-depleted T cells, or T cells provided the cDNA or gDNA that made up the material.

Original methodology: Amplification of reference gene primers was used by the study to estimate nucleated cell counts. Some clones are missing from TCRdb's copy, which holds only in-frame ones; the method was immunoSEQ multiplex PCR. The V and J calls and the clone size are those of that table, but D and trimming were determined from the DNA. The table lists about 75,000 clones, just over 85% of them singletons. Sequencing input: peripheral blood. The TCR originated in a human donor in a cohort sampled during active COVID-19.

In nucleotides, the CDR3 is TGTGCCAGCAGTCCTACAGGGGCTTATGGCTACACCTTC. This gives the protein CASSPTGAYGYTF. The rearrangement joins TRBV27 to TRBJ1-2, with TRBD1 matching 7 bases. The CDR3 totals 13 residues. The V gene end was trimmed by 5 bases and the J gene end by 5 bases; junction bases not matched to a gene: 5. In germline, CDR1 is MNHEY, CDR2 SMNVEV (reference sequence).